This TCR beta chain was identified in a study of cytomegalovirus exposure and HLA in healthy donors. Study-wide context: Early on, a data release was issued that held roughly 86 million unique TCRs from HLA-typed donors.

Looked up from germline, CDR1 is SGHNT and CDR2 is YYREEE (reference sequence). The length of the CDR3 is 15 residues. Germline trimming cut 4 bases from V and 2 bases from J; bases unmatched to any gene: 7. Study results and caveats: Whilst most TCR sequences proved rare, a subset of public TCRs occurred across many donors. The likely explanation for a cluster of highly shared sequence variants was sequencing artifact.

13 Jbeta primers and 60 Vbeta primers were used for the PCR. Here immunoSEQ multiplex PCR was the method, and the copy in TCRdb shows in-frame clones only, minus some. The repertoire consists of 150,000 to 200,000 clones, with around 83% occurring once and the leading ten covering around 0.99%. Each of the donors was a healthy bone marrow donor. Worth noting for this clone: Antigen: not known.

The chain uses TRBV5-4 and TRBJ2-3; 7 bases map to TRBD2. Sequencing input: PBMCs. This sequence originates from a woman in her thirties or forties in good health and CMV-seronegative. The CDR3 here is CASSLSTSPTDTQYF. The CDR3 bases are TGTGCCAGCAGCCTATCGACTAGCCCCACAGATACGCAGTATTTT.